Listed below are T cell receptor beta chains from one sample, sequenced in a study of blood T cell repertoires in COVID-19. Assay: immunoSEQ multiplex PCR; the TCRdb copy retains only in-frame clones and omits some. Of 200,000 to 250,000 clones listed, about 85% are singletons. Sequenced: peripheral blood. All receptors derive from a young man with active or convalescent COVID-19. CDR3s include the opening cysteine and the closing phenylalanine or tryptophan. A D gene is named only where the DNA matches it firmly. Clone size is given for some rows only: seen once, a few or many times, or a class if the clone is expanded.

clone_size: NA
d_call: NA
j_call: TRBJ1-5
v_call: TRBV28
cdr3_nt: TGTGCCAGCACCCCGCTGGGGAGTGGACAGCCCCAGCATTTT
cdr3_aa: CASTPLGSGQPQHF

clone_size: NA
d_call: NA
j_call: TRBJ1-1
v_call: TRBV7-2
cdr3_nt: TGTGCCAGCAGCTTAGACGCAGGGCTGAGGGAAGCTTTCTTT
cdr3_aa: CASSLDAGLREAFF

clone_size: NA
d_call: NA
j_call: TRBJ1-4
v_call: TRBV28
cdr3_nt: TGTGCCAGCAGTTTACCTGTCGGGAATGAAAAACTGTTTTTT
cdr3_aa: CASSLPVGNEKLFF

clone_size: NA
d_call: NA
j_call: TRBJ1-1
v_call: TRBV9
cdr3_nt: TGTGCCAGCAGCACCGGGGGACGGGGGAACACTGAAGCTTTCTTT
cdr3_aa: CASSTGGRGNTEAFF

clone_size: once
d_call: TRBD1
j_call: TRBJ1-1
v_call: TRBV10-3
cdr3_nt: TGTGCCATCAGTGTAGGGGGCGAAACTGAAGCTTTCTTT
cdr3_aa: CAISVGGETEAFF

clone_size: once
d_call: NA
j_call: TRBJ2-1
v_call: TRBV24-1
cdr3_nt: TGTGCCACCAGTGATTTGCAAGGTCGGGGTTGGATGTACAATGAGCAGTTCTTC
cdr3_aa: CATSDLQGRGWMYNEQFF

clone_size: NA
d_call: TRBD1
j_call: TRBJ1-2
v_call: TRBV5-4
cdr3_nt: TGTGCCAGCAGCTCCACAGTACAGGGGGGTGGCTACACCTTC
cdr3_aa: CASSSTVQGGGYTF

clone_size: few
d_call: TRBD2
j_call: TRBJ2-7
v_call: TRBV11-3
cdr3_nt: TGTGCCAGCAGCTTAGCCGGGACTAGCGGGAGATCCGAGCAGTACTTC
cdr3_aa: CASSLAGTSGRSEQYF

clone_size: NA
d_call: TRBD1
j_call: TRBJ2-7
v_call: TRBV27
cdr3_nt: TGTGCCAGCAGCAGCTCGGACAGGGTAGCCTACGAGCAGTACTTC
cdr3_aa: CASSSSDRVAYEQYF

clone_size: NA
d_call: TRBD2
j_call: TRBJ2-1
v_call: TRBV9
cdr3_nt: TGTGCCAGCAGCCCCAGACTAGCGGGGACCTACAATGAGCAGTTCTTC
cdr3_aa: CASSPRLAGTYNEQFF

clone_size: NA
d_call: TRBD2
j_call: TRBJ2-1
v_call: TRBV5-4
cdr3_nt: TGTGCCAGCAGCCCCGGGACTAGCGGTAACAATGAGCAGTTCTTC
cdr3_aa: CASSPGTSGNNEQFF

clone_size: NA
d_call: TRBD1
j_call: TRBJ2-1
v_call: TRBV7-8
cdr3_nt: TGTGCCAGCAGCTTAAGAGGGACAGTCTACAATGAGCAGTTCTTC
cdr3_aa: CASSLRGTVYNEQFF

clone_size: NA
d_call: TRBD1
j_call: TRBJ1-5
v_call: TRBV24-1
cdr3_nt: TGTGCCACCATTGAGTTTAGGACAGGTAATCAGCCCCAGCATTTT
cdr3_aa: CATIEFRTGNQPQHF

clone_size: once
d_call: TRBD1
j_call: TRBJ2-3
v_call: TRBV5-1
cdr3_nt: TGCGCCAGCAGAGCAGGGGGATTCACAGATACGCAGTATTTT
cdr3_aa: CASRAGGFTDTQYF

clone_size: NA
d_call: NA
j_call: TRBJ2-3
v_call: TRBV7-2
cdr3_nt: TGTGCCAGCAGTGGACAAGGCACAGATACGCAGTATTTT
cdr3_aa: CASSGQGTDTQYF

clone_size: NA
d_call: TRBD1
j_call: TRBJ1-2
v_call: TRBV6-5
cdr3_nt: TGTGCCAGCAGGAACAGGGGGCGCGACTATGGCTACACCTTC
cdr3_aa: CASRNRGRDYGYTF

clone_size: NA
d_call: TRBD2
j_call: TRBJ2-1
v_call: TRBV30
cdr3_nt: TGTGCCTGGAGCTTCGGCGGGGGGACCAATGAGCAGTTCTTC
cdr3_aa: CAWSFGGGTNEQFF

clone_size: many
d_call: NA
j_call: TRBJ1-1
v_call: TRBV2
cdr3_nt: TGTGCCAGCAGCGCCCCAGGGGAGAGGACTGAAGCTTTCTTT
cdr3_aa: CASSAPGERTEAFF

clone_size: NA
d_call: NA
j_call: TRBJ2-2
v_call: TRBV30
cdr3_nt: TGTGCCTGGCAAGGGGGGGCGACCACCGGGGAGCTGTTTTTT
cdr3_aa: CAWQGGATTGELFF

clone_size: NA
d_call: NA
j_call: TRBJ2-1
v_call: TRBV18
cdr3_nt: TGTGCCAGCTCACCGGACAGTAACAATGAGCAGTTCTTC
cdr3_aa: CASSPDSNNEQFF

clone_size: NA
d_call: NA
j_call: TRBJ1-2
v_call: TRBV5-1
cdr3_nt: TGCGCCAGCAGCTTGGCGTCGTCCTATGGCTACACCTTC
cdr3_aa: CASSLASSYGYTF

clone_size: NA
d_call: NA
j_call: TRBJ1-6
v_call: TRBV28
cdr3_nt: TGTGCCAGCAGGACTCCTTCTGGAGGGTATAATTCACCCCTCCACTTT
cdr3_aa: CASRTPSGGYNSPLHF

clone_size: NA
d_call: NA
j_call: TRBJ2-1
v_call: TRBV4-2
cdr3_nt: TGTGCCAGCAGCCAAGATGGCCAGAGGTCCTACAATGAGCAGTTCTTC
cdr3_aa: CASSQDGQRSYNEQFF

clone_size: once
d_call: TRBD2
j_call: TRBJ2-1
v_call: TRBV7-9
cdr3_nt: TGTGCCAGCAGCTTAGACCCTAGCGGAAATGAGCAGTTCTTC
cdr3_aa: CASSLDPSGNEQFF

clone_size: NA
d_call: NA
j_call: TRBJ2-7
v_call: TRBV6-2/TRBV6-3
cdr3_nt: TGTGCCAGCAGTTACTCCCCAGCGAGGGGGAACTACGAGCAGTACTTC
cdr3_aa: CASSYSPARGNYEQYF

clone_size: NA
d_call: NA
j_call: TRBJ1-2
v_call: TRBV15
cdr3_nt: TGTGCCACCAGTAAGGGGCGTCGCGGCTATGGCTACACCTTC
cdr3_aa: CATSKGRRGYGYTF

clone_size: NA
d_call: NA
j_call: TRBJ2-5
v_call: TRBV18
cdr3_nt: TGTGCCAGCTCACCGGTCGGCGGAGGGGCCCAGTACTTC
cdr3_aa: CASSPVGGGAQYF

clone_size: once
d_call: TRBD2
j_call: TRBJ2-1
v_call: TRBV7-8
cdr3_nt: TGTGCCAGCAGCCCTGAGACTAGCGGGAGGGCCATGAATGAGCAGTTCTTC
cdr3_aa: CASSPETSGRAMNEQFF

clone_size: NA
d_call: NA
j_call: TRBJ1-2
v_call: TRBV3-1/TRBV3-2
cdr3_nt: TGTGCCTCTCGGGGGTTGGCGGAGAGCTATGGCTACACCTTC
cdr3_aa: CASRGLAESYGYTF

clone_size: NA
d_call: TRBD1
j_call: TRBJ1-5
v_call: TRBV27
cdr3_nt: TGTGCCAGCAGTCGGGACAGGGGGCATCAGCCCCAGCATTTT
cdr3_aa: CASSRDRGHQPQHF

clone_size: NA
d_call: TRBD1
j_call: TRBJ1-6
v_call: TRBV29-1
cdr3_nt: TGCAGCGTTGTTTGCAGGGGGACTCCCGAGAATTCACCCCTCCACTTT
cdr3_aa: CSVVCRGTPENSPLHF

clone_size: few
d_call: NA
j_call: TRBJ1-6
v_call: TRBV7-2
cdr3_nt: TGTGCCAGCAGCTTACGGACAGTGGGGGCCTATAATTCACCCCTCCACTTT
cdr3_aa: CASSLRTVGAYNSPLHF

clone_size: NA
d_call: TRBD1
j_call: TRBJ2-7
v_call: TRBV3-1/TRBV3-2
cdr3_nt: TGTGCCAGCAGCGATGGCACATTGACAGGGCGCTACGAGCAGTACTTC
cdr3_aa: CASSDGTLTGRYEQYF

clone_size: NA
d_call: TRBD2
j_call: TRBJ2-3
v_call: TRBV7-2
cdr3_nt: TGTGCCAGCAGCTTAATGGGACTAGCGGGGGCAGATACGCAGTATTTT
cdr3_aa: CASSLMGLAGADTQYF

clone_size: NA
d_call: TRBD1
j_call: TRBJ1-1
v_call: TRBV30
cdr3_nt: TGTGCCTGGAGTACAGGACAGGGACGGAACACTGAAGCTTTCTTT
cdr3_aa: CAWSTGQGRNTEAFF

clone_size: NA
d_call: NA
j_call: TRBJ1-1
v_call: TRBV7-9
cdr3_nt: TGTGCCAGCAGCTTAAGTCCAGGGATCATGAACACTGAAGCTTTCTTT
cdr3_aa: CASSLSPGIMNTEAFF

clone_size: NA
d_call: NA
j_call: TRBJ1-6
v_call: TRBV9
cdr3_nt: TGTGCCAGCAGCGTAGAGGGCCAGGACTATTCACCCCTCCACTTT
cdr3_aa: CASSVEGQDYSPLHF

clone_size: NA
d_call: NA
j_call: TRBJ2-1
v_call: TRBV7-2
cdr3_nt: TGTGCCAGCAGCCGGGACTACAATGAGCAGTTCTTC
cdr3_aa: CASSRDYNEQFF

clone_size: NA
d_call: NA
j_call: TRBJ1-1
v_call: TRBV14
cdr3_nt: TGTGCCAGCAGCCAAGACGCGGGGACGGGAACTGAAGCTTTCTTT
cdr3_aa: CASSQDAGTGTEAFF

clone_size: NA
d_call: NA
j_call: TRBJ2-3
v_call: TRBV7-2
cdr3_nt: TGTGCCAGCAGCCCAAGAAGGGGGAGCACAGATACGCAGTATTTT
cdr3_aa: CASSPRRGSTDTQYF

clone_size: NA
d_call: NA
j_call: TRBJ1-5
v_call: TRBV6-2/TRBV6-3
cdr3_nt: TGTGCCAGCAGTGAGGGTGTAACGGGCAATCAGCCCCAGCATTTT
cdr3_aa: CASSEGVTGNQPQHF

clone_size: NA
d_call: TRBD2
j_call: TRBJ2-1
v_call: TRBV6-1
cdr3_nt: TGTGCCAGCAGTGAAACGGGACTAGCGGGAGTCCGGGATGAGCAGTTCTTC
cdr3_aa: CASSETGLAGVRDEQFF

clone_size: NA
d_call: NA
j_call: TRBJ2-5
v_call: TRBV7-2
cdr3_nt: TGTGCCAGCAGCGTTCCAGGATACCGCCCGATGGAGACCCAGTACTTC
cdr3_aa: CASSVPGYRPMETQYF

clone_size: NA
d_call: NA
j_call: TRBJ1-2
v_call: TRBV29-1
cdr3_nt: TGCAGCGTTCGGGTCAGGGATGGCTACACCTTC
cdr3_aa: CSVRVRDGYTF

clone_size: NA
d_call: NA
j_call: TRBJ1-2
v_call: TRBV12-5
cdr3_nt: TGTGCTAGTGGTTTGGGGAGTAGAGGTGGCTACACCTTC
cdr3_aa: CASGLGSRGGYTF

clone_size: NA
d_call: NA
j_call: TRBJ1-1
v_call: TRBV10-3
cdr3_nt: TGTGCCATCAGTGAGGCAGGGTATTTGAGTACTGAAGCTTTCTTT
cdr3_aa: CAISEAGYLSTEAFF